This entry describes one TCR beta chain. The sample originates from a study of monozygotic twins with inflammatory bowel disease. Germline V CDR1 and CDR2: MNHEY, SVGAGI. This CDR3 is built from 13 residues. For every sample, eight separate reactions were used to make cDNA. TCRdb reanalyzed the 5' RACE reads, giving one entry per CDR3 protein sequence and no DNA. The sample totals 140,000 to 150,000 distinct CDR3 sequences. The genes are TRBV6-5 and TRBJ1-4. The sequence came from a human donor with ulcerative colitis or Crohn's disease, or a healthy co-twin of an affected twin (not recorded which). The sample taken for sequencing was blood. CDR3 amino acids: CASSPGGNEKLFF.